The 20 T cell receptor beta chains reported below all come from one sample, sequenced in a study of T-cell memory formation after mild COVID-19 (dated by TCRdb to about 2021). Receptors were amplified or captured by 5' RACE. The run used an Illumina NovaSeq 6000. TCRdb reworked the public reads: Q25 trimming with fastp, MiXCR clone assembly, productive beta chains retained. Every entry covers one CDR3 protein and lists the most common genes and DNA from its rows. Present in this sample are under 550,000 distinct CDR3 sequences, roughly 18% of which were seen just once. The leading ten clones occupy under 25% of the sample. Material for sequencing was PBMCs or a T cell subset sorted from them (not recorded which). Receptors originate from a man aged 18 to 35 who had mild COVID-19 (a few samples of this study predate the infection). The sample titles of this study are shuffled in the database, so cell type and time point are left out; the donor was told from shared clones.

The genes are TRBV7-2 and TRBJ2-1, with D maybe TRBD2 (7 bases). The length of the CDR3 is 15 residues. V lost 5 bases and J lost 2, with 13 bases in between. Looked up from germline, CDR1 is SGHTA and CDR2 is FQGNSA. The CDR3 DNA follows: TGTGCCAGCAGCCCGGTAGGGGGGGCCTACAATGAGCAGTTCTTC. Its protein product is CASSPVGGAYNEQFF.

The gene calls are TRBV12-3 or TRBV12-4 and TRBJ2-7, with 7 bases lining up with TRBD1. There are 13 residues in the CDR3. The V and J ends lost 4 bases and 7 bases, in that order; junction bases with no gene match: 7. The CDR3 here is CASSSGQAREQYV. The CDR3 coding sequence is TGTGCCAGCAGTTCCGGACAGGCCAGGGAGCAGTACGTC.

The chain employs TRBV20-1 and TRBJ1-5; TRBD1 is a possible D gene (6 bases). Trimming pared 7 bases from V and 6 bases from J, leaving 19 bases between. Per the germline V gene, CDR1 is DFQATT and CDR2 is SNEGSKA (reference sequence). The CDR3 contains 14 residues. CDR3: CSGGGTGISQPQHF. CDR3 DNA sequence: TGCAGTGGAGGGGGTACAGGGATTAGTCAGCCCCAGCATTTT.

The gene calls are TRBV20-1 and TRBJ1-2; 7 bases align to TRBD1. Germline trimming cut 6 bases from V and 8 bases from J; bases unmatched to any gene: 9. The CDR3 is 12 residues long. The germline gives CDR1 DFQATT, CDR2 SNEGSKA (reference sequence). As DNA, the CDR3 is TGCAGTGCATGGGACAGCCCTGACGGCTACACCTTC. Protein sequence: CSAWDSPDGYTF.

The chain links TRBV25-1 to TRBJ2-1; a weak D match, TRBD2 (5 bases). V was trimmed by 4 bases and J by 5 bases, leaving 15 bases between them. Germline CDR1 MGHDK, CDR2 SYGVNS. The CDR3 loop spans 15 amino acids. The CDR3 sequence: CASSAWETINNEQFF. Written as DNA, the CDR3 is TGTGCCAGCAGTGCCTGGGAGACCATTAACAATGAGCAGTTCTTC.

This clonotype has a handful of counts. This sequence joins TRBV5-6 and TRBJ2-2; D unclear. Germline V gene lookup returns CDR1 SGHDT and CDR2 YYEEEE. The V gene lost 6 bases and the J gene lost 6 bases, with 6 bases spanning the gap. The CDR3 loop spans 11 amino acids. The CDR3 protein is CASIYAGELFF. Here the CDR3 DNA reads TGTGCCAGCATATATGCCGGGGAGCTGTTTTTT.

The rearrangement links TRBV6-5 to TRBJ2-3; D might be TRBD2 (6 bases). Trimming pared 4 bases from V and 1 base from J, leaving 9 bases between. Germline lookup yields CDR1 MNHEY and CDR2 SVGAGI. The CDR3 has 14 amino acids. The CDR3: CASSWPGGTDTQYF. CDR3 in DNA: TGTGCCAGCAGTTGGCCGGGAGGCACAGATACGCAGTATTTT.

This clonotype was observed many times. The chain is built from TRBV23-1 and TRBJ2-1; no clear D. TRBV23-1 is recorded as an ORF, its role being uncertain. Trimming stripped 0 bases from V and 9 bases from J, with 6 bases between. This CDR3 is built from 12 residues. The chain's CDR3 is CASSQSKGEQFF. CDR3 DNA: TGCGCCAGCAGTCAATCGAAGGGTGAGCAGTTCTTC.

The chain uses TRBV4-1 and TRBJ1-2; no clear D gene. V lost 0 bases to trimming and J lost 0 bases, with 8 bases between them. The V gene's germline CDR1 is MGHRA and CDR2 YSYEKL. This CDR3 is 15 amino acids long. In DNA form, the CDR3 reads TGCGCCAGCAGCCAAGATGTCGGCCCTAACTATGGCTACACCTTC. It translates to CASSQDVGPNYGYTF.

The chain is built from TRBV6-5 and TRBJ1-2; 8 bases align to TRBD1. This CDR3 is built from 15 residues. Germline assignment: CDR1 MNHEY and CDR2 SVGAGI. The V gene end was trimmed by 4 bases and the J gene end by 0 bases; junction bases not matched to a gene: 4. The chain's CDR3 is CASSSYRGTNYGYTF. The CDR3 DNA reads as TGTGCCAGCAGTTCCTACAGGGGGACTAACTATGGCTACACCTTC.

In DNA, the CDR3 is TGTGCCAGCAGTGAATGGCGGAGTCAAGAGACCCAGTACTTC. This translates into CASSEWRSQETQYF. The rearrangement joins TRBV25-1 to TRBJ2-5; no clear D gene. V lost 1 base and J lost 2, with 8 bases in between. CDR1 is MGHDK, CDR2 SYGVNS, per germline. The CDR3 loop spans 14 amino acids.

The chain couples TRBV4-3 to TRBJ1-2; D is possibly TRBD1 (6 bases). This CDR3 has 14 amino acids. Germline-derived CDR1 and CDR2 are LGHNA and YSLEER. Trimming pared 4 bases from V and 6 bases from J, leaving 15 bases between. CDR3 nucleotides: TGCGCCAGCAGCCCCTTTATAAACAGGGATGGCTACACCTTC. Protein: CASSPFINRDGYTF.

The genes are TRBV5-1 and TRBJ2-7, with TRBD1 matching 9 bases. J was trimmed by 6 bases and V by 0 bases; bases with no gene match: 1. CDR3 length: 13 residues. Germline-derived CDR1 and CDR2 are SGHRS and YFSETQ. The CDR3 reads CASSLATGGEQYF. CDR3 nucleotide sequence: TGCGCCAGCAGCTTGGCGACAGGGGGCGAGCAGTACTTC.

This clonotype came up a few times. The genes are TRBV20-1 and TRBJ2-3, with TRBD2 identical over 9 bases. J was trimmed by 4 bases and V by 4 bases; bases with no gene match: 15. The CDR3 loop spans 17 amino acids. From germline, CDR1 is DFQATT and CDR2 SNEGSKA (reference sequence). The DNA for the CDR3 is TGCAGTGCTAAGCCCCCCGGGGGGACTAGCTTGCCAGATACGCAGTATTTT. Protein sequence: CSAKPPGGTSLPDTQYF.

The chain carries TRBV7-2 and TRBJ2-7; D unresolved. Trimming left V 4 bases short and J 2 bases short, with 9 bases between. The CDR3 length is 13 residues. CDR1 is SGHTA and CDR2 is FQGNSA in the germline V gene. This chain's CDR3 is CASSSTPTYEQYF. The CDR3 DNA follows: TGTGCCAGCAGCTCCACCCCCACCTACGAGCAGTACTTC. The whole variable domain, filled in from reference TRBV7-2 and TRBJ2-7, reads GAGVSQSPSNKVTEKGKDVELRCDPISGHTALYWYRQSLGQGLEFLIYFQGNSAPDKSGLPSDRFSAERTGGSVSTLTIQRTQQEDSAVYLCASSSTPTYEQYFGPGTRLTVT.

This clonotype has only a few counts. The rearrangement uses TRBV4-1 and TRBJ2-4; TRBD1 might be the D (6 bases). The V and J ends lost 4 bases and 0 bases respectively, with 10 bases between them. CDR3 length equals 15 residues. Per germline, CDR1 MGHRA and CDR2 YSYEKL. CDR3 sequence (DNA): TGCGCCAGCAGCCGCCGACAGGTAGCCAAAAACATTCAGTACTTC. This translates into CASSRRQVAKNIQYF.

This chain links TRBV29-1 with TRBJ1-2; TRBD1 might be the D (5 bases). V was shortened by 7 bases and J by 1 base, with 16 bases between the two germline ends. Germline V gives CDR1 SQVTM, CDR2 ANQGSEA. The CDR3 length is 14 residues. CDR3: CSGSGRTSNYGYTF. Here the CDR3 DNA reads TGCAGCGGCTCCGGTCGGACAAGTAACTATGGCTACACCTTC.

This clonotype was seen a handful of times. This chain uses TRBV5-1 with TRBJ2-3; 7 nucleotides line up with TRBD1. CDR1 SGHRS and CDR2 YFSETQ come from the germline V gene. The ends lost 2 bases at V and 3 bases at J; junction bases unmatched: 3. CDR3 size: 14 residues. In DNA form, the CDR3 reads TGCGCCAGCAGCTTCGCAGGGGGTACAGATACGCAGTATTTT. Encoded protein: CASSFAGGTDTQYF.

This clonotype has only a few counts. The chain couples TRBV5-1 to TRBJ1-6, with 7 nucleotides matching TRBD1. This CDR3 contains 15 residues. Looked up from germline, CDR1 is SGHRS and CDR2 is YFSETQ. The ends lost 1 base at V and 6 bases at J; junction bases unmatched: 4. The CDR3 coding sequence is TGCGCCAGCAGCTTGAGGGGGCCAGCTAATTCACCCCTCCACTTT. Amino acid sequence: CASSLRGPANSPLHF. Using reference TRBV5-1 and TRBJ1-6 for the parts outside the CDR3, the full variable domain is KAGVTQTPRYLIKTRGQQVTLSCSPISGHRSVSWYQQTPGQGLQFLFEYFSETQRNKGNFPGRFSGRQFSNSRSEMNVSTLELGDSALYLCASSLRGPANSPLHFGNGTRLTVT.

This clonotype was counted a few times. The rearrangement links TRBV7-2 to TRBJ2-3; D remains unclear. CDR1 is SGHTA, CDR2 FQGNSA, per germline. The CDR3 covers 16 residues. Trimming took off 1 base at V and 6 bases at J, with 17 bases between the two ends. CDR3 loop: CASSLGVWSPPDTQYF. CDR3 in DNA: TGTGCCAGCAGCTTAGGTGTATGGTCCCCCCCCGATACGCAGTATTTT.